The sequence of this TCR beta chain was determined in a study of control samples from healthy donors and cancer patients. This clone appeared a few times. The V gene end was trimmed by 4 bases and the J gene end by 7 bases; junction bases not matched to a gene: 7. The CDR3 has 14 amino acids. The germline V gene has CDR1 LGHDT and CDR2 YNNKEL (reference sequence). Measured with immunoSEQ multiplex PCR; TCRdb has only the in-frame clones, and not every one. The data contain 250,000 to 300,000 clones, roughly 82% of them singletons. V and J are TRBV3-1 (or the pseudogene TRBV3-2) and TRBJ1-2; 9 nucleotides match TRBD1. The TCR was taken from a woman aged 60-75 years with lung cancer. Input material: PBMCs. The CDR3 sequence: CASSPGQGFFGYTF. For the CDR3, the DNA is TGTGCCAGCAGCCCGGGACAGGGATTTTTTGGCTACACCTTC.